Listed below are T cell receptor beta chains from one sample, sequenced in a study of blood T cell repertoires in COVID-19. Clones were sequenced by immunoSEQ multiplex PCR, and TCRdb holds only the in-frame ones, with some missing. This sample has more than 75,000 clones, with 75% to 90% found just once. Sequences were obtained from peripheral blood. The origin of the receptors is a woman at least 80 years old with active or convalescent COVID-19. The CDR3 runs from the conserved cysteine through the conserved F or W.

v_call,j_call,cdr3_aa
TRBV9,TRBJ2-2,CASSARGPNTGELFF
TRBV10-3,TRBJ2-3,CAISETQTSDSLRDTQYF
TRBV7-2,TRBJ1-5,CASSLVARLLNQPQHF
TRBV6-2/TRBV6-3,TRBJ1-5,CASSYGTGGYQPQHF
TRBV9,TRBJ1-3,CASSVEILETGAGNTIYF
TRBV19,TRBJ1-5,CASSISGPGSGQPQHF
TRBV30,TRBJ2-7,CARGTGGTYEQYF
TRBV29-1,TRBJ2-7,CSVEDLRGTGEYF
TRBV11-2,TRBJ1-1,CASSLAGTEAFF
TRBV2,TRBJ2-1,CASSELEGNEQFF
TRBV10-3,TRBJ1-2,CAISGTGETNYGYTF
TRBV6-2/TRBV6-3,TRBJ2-5,CASSYLPGTSIQETQYF
TRBV5-1,TRBJ2-5,CASSPGQLQETQYF
TRBV2,TRBJ1-4,CASINRGRGEKLFF
TRBV4-1,TRBJ2-3,CASSLRFLAGGPDTQYF
TRBV18,TRBJ1-1,CASSPYGETEAFF
TRBV7-2,TRBJ2-1,CASSLVAGSYNEQFF
TRBV5-6,TRBJ2-2,CASSRDSPLNTGELFF
TRBV7-9,TRBJ1-2,CASSLYPREAF
TRBV4-2,TRBJ2-2,CASSQEGSAGELFF
TRBV7-2,TRBJ2-3,CASSPDGTSLDTQYF
TRBV19,TRBJ2-2,CASKGLAANTGELFF
TRBV9,TRBJ1-1,CASSVVNGNTEAFF
TRBV5-6,TRBJ2-2,CASSLDLAGGPSVAGELFF
TRBV29-1,TRBJ2-1,CSVGGTYEQFF
TRBV27,TRBJ1-3,CATGDTERNTIYF
TRBV5-1,TRBJ2-5,CASSLALAGNQETQYF
TRBV28,TRBJ2-7,CASNLAPGYEQYF
TRBV15,TRBJ1-2,CATSSERQYGYTF
TRBV5-1,TRBJ1-3,CASSPILGNTIYF
TRBV12-3/TRBV12-4,TRBJ1-1,CASSLQANTEAFF
TRBV10-3,TRBJ2-7,CASGEVSLGEQYF
TRBV11-2,TRBJ1-1,CASSGMTDWGEAFF
TRBV2,TRBJ2-1,CASSPAHRVNEQFF
TRBV28,TRBJ2-3,CASRNELGTGLADTQYF
TRBV6-2/TRBV6-3,TRBJ1-1,CASSPFTFPGTSEAFF
TRBV7-6,TRBJ2-7,CASSPQDRAAYEQYF
TRBV11-1,TRBJ1-1,CASSFRTGNTEAFF
TRBV5-1,TRBJ2-7,CASSPNEDRGTGKQYF
TRBV28,TRBJ1-2,CASSGLPGGYTF